The 23 T cell receptor beta chains reported below all come from one sample, sequenced in a study of blood T cell repertoires in COVID-19. Assay: immunoSEQ multiplex PCR; the TCRdb copy retains only in-frame clones and omits some. Among some 33,000 clones, 80% to 95% were seen once, and the ten largest hold roughly 1%. Sequenced: peripheral blood. All receptors come from a man between 65 and 85 years old with active or convalescent COVID-19.

The table lists this clone with a count of one. V is TRBV24-1 and J is TRBJ2-7, with D hard to call. Germline V gene data show CDR1 as KGHDR and CDR2 as SFDVKD. V lost 10 bases and J lost 3, with 9 bases in between. CDR3 size: 11 residues. The CDR3: CATSLGYEQYF. The CDR3, as DNA: TGTGCCACTTCCCTAGGCTACGAGCAGTACTTC.

The V gene is TRBV30, the J gene TRBJ2-7, with 7 bases lining up with TRBD1. Losses at the gene ends were 2 bases for V and 1 base for J; bases not matched to a gene: 2. Germline V gene sequence: CDR1 GTSNPN, CDR2 SVGIG (reference sequence). The length of the CDR3 is 13 residues. The CDR3 loop reads CAWSKGQSYEQYF. In nucleotides, the CDR3 is TGTGCCTGGAGTAAGGGACAGTCCTACGAGCAGTACTTC.

The V and J genes are TRBV7-2 and TRBJ1-5; no firm D call. V was trimmed by 1 base and J by 4 bases, leaving 5 bases between them. The CDR3 consists of 13 residues. Germline CDR1 and CDR2: SGHTA and FQGNSA. CDR3 loop: CASSLDRNQPQHF. For the CDR3, the DNA is TGTGCCAGCAGCTTAGATCGGAATCAGCCCCAGCATTTT.

CDR3 protein: CASSDGQASSYNSPLHF. CDR3 sequence (DNA): TGCGCCAGCAGCGACGGACAGGCGAGCTCCTATAATTCACCCCTCCACTTT. The J gene is TRBJ1-6, the V gene TRBV5-1, with 7 bases lining up with TRBD1. Germline V gene data show CDR1 as SGHRS and CDR2 as YFSETQ. The CDR3 is 17 amino acids. V lost 4 bases, J lost 0 bases, and 7 bases stayed unmatched.

The rearrangement joins TRBV20-1 to TRBJ2-6, with a weak D call TRBD1 (6 bases). V dropped 3 bases and J dropped 4 bases, with 10 bases sitting between them. Germline V CDR1 and CDR2: DFQATT, SNEGSKA (reference sequence). There are 14 residues in the CDR3. The CDR3 loop reads CSASSGVGANVLTF. For the CDR3, the DNA is TGCAGTGCTAGTTCAGGGGTCGGGGCCAACGTCCTGACTTTC.

The genes are TRBV5-1 and TRBJ1-4; the match to TRBD1 covers 8 bases. CDR1 and CDR2 (germline): SGHRS, YFSETQ. The CDR3 runs 15 residues. With V trimmed by 5 bases and J by 8 bases, 11 bases remained unmatched. The CDR3 loop is CASRPLGQGREKLFF. CDR3 DNA: TGCGCCAGCAGACCGCTTGGACAGGGTCGGGAAAAACTGTTTTTT.

The gene calls are TRBV7-2 and TRBJ1-1, with D hard to call. The CDR3 has 13 amino acids. V shed 5 bases and J shed 4 bases, with 11 bases lying between them. Germline V gene lookup returns CDR1 SGHTA and CDR2 FQGNSA. DNA of the CDR3: TGTGCCAGCAGCACCCCAGATCGCACTGAAGCTTTCTTT. Protein sequence: CASSTPDRTEAFF.

V usage is TRBV19 and J usage is TRBJ1-2; D call uncertain. The CDR3 sequence is 14 residues long. Germline assignment: CDR1 LNHDA and CDR2 SQIVND (reference sequence). V shed 5 bases and J shed 1 base, with 11 bases lying between them. The CDR3 DNA reads TGTGCCAGTAGTCCTTTACAAGTTAACTATGGCTACACCTTC. Its translation: CASSPLQVNYGYTF.

The rearrangement links TRBV19 to TRBJ1-5; D is perhaps TRBD1 (5 bases). Trimming pared 8 bases from V and 3 bases from J, leaving 20 bases between. The CDR3 is 16 residues long. Germline CDR1 and CDR2: LNHDA and SQIVND (reference sequence). This CDR3 reads CASRLRGGVYNQPQHF. In DNA, the CDR3 is TGTGCCAGTCGACTCCGGGGAGGGGTCTACAATCAGCCCCAGCATTTT.

V is TRBV21-1 and J is TRBJ2-7; the DNA was not compared with TRBD2, the D call given in the table. TRBV21-1 is designated a pseudogene. The CDR3 length is 16 residues. CDR3 nucleotide sequence: TGTGCCAGCAGCAAAGCGCAGACTAGCTCAAACGGGGAGCAGTACTTC. Translation: CASSKAQTSSNGEQYF.

The genes are TRBV9 and TRBJ1-1; TRBD1 agrees at 7 bases. The CDR3 length is 18 residues. Trimming took 4 bases from V and 1 from J; bases not matched to a gene: 16. Germline V lookup: CDR1 SGDLS, CDR2 YYNGEE. The CDR3 nucleotides read TGTGCCAGCAGCCCCCAGATCAATCCGGGACAGTGGAACACTGAAGCTTTCTTT. This codes for CASSPQINPGQWNTEAFF.

The rearrangement joins TRBV18 to TRBJ1-2; 7 bases align to TRBD1. The junction had 5 bases not matched to a gene; V was cut back by 8 bases and J by 2 bases. The CDR3 is 13 residues long. CDR1 and CDR2 (germline): KGHSH, LQKENI. For the CDR3, the DNA is TGTGCCAGCACCGAGGACAGGAACTATGGCTACACCTTC. This gives the protein CASTEDRNYGYTF.

The V and J genes are TRBV28 and TRBJ2-3, with TRBD2 matching over 9 bases. V was clipped by 2 bases and J by 8 bases; unmatched bases: 5. Germline-derived CDR1 and CDR2 are MDHEN and SYDVKM. The CDR3 extends over 14 amino acids. CDR3 loop: CASSLGTSFGTQYF. The CDR3, as DNA: TGTGCCAGCAGTTTAGGGACTAGCTTCGGTACGCAGTATTTT.

The chain links TRBV27 to TRBJ2-1; D is possibly TRBD1 (5 bases). The germline V and J ends were trimmed by 2 bases and 5 bases, with 10 bases remaining between them. The CDR3 runs to 14 residues. Germline loops: CDR1 MNHEY, CDR2 SMNVEV (reference sequence). CDR3 protein: CASSLTGLDNEQFF. Here the CDR3 DNA reads TGTGCCAGCAGTTTAACAGGATTAGACAATGAGCAGTTCTTC.

V and J are TRBV12-3 or TRBV12-4 and TRBJ1-5; D remains unclear. The V and J ends lost 5 bases and 6 bases respectively, with 11 bases between them. The CDR3 length is 13 residues. The CDR3 coding sequence is TGTGCCAGCAGTACCGGGTTGGTTCAGCCCCAGCATTTT. It is translated as CASSTGLVQPQHF.

This chain links TRBV27 with TRBJ1-5; possible D gene TRBD1, 6 bases. The CDR3 is made up of 14 amino acids. Germline V CDR1 and CDR2: MNHEY, SMNVEV (reference sequence). Trimming left V 3 bases short and J 7 bases short, with 13 bases between. CDR3 bases: TGTGCCAGCAGTTTTCGCCTAGGGGGACAGCCCCAGCATTTT. This sequence encodes CASSFRLGGQPQHF.

J is TRBJ2-1 and V is TRBV19; D not resolved. The V gene lost 4 bases and the J gene lost 3 bases, with 4 bases spanning the gap. CDR1 is LNHDA, CDR2 SQIVND, per germline (reference sequence). The CDR3 is 12 amino acids. As DNA, the CDR3 is TGTGCCAGTAGTAGAGTCTACAATGAGCAGTTCTTC. Its protein is CASSRVYNEQFF. The full variable domain, with the rest looked up from reference TRBV19 and TRBJ2-1, is DGGITQSPKYLFRKEGQNVTLSCEQNLNHDAMYWYRQDPGQGLRLIYYSQIVNDFQKGDIAEGYSVSREKKESFPLTVTSAQKNPTAFYLCASSRVYNEQFFGPGTRLTVL.

This sequence joins TRBV5-1 and TRBJ1-1, with D unresolved. This CDR3 is 14 amino acids long. Trimming took 0 bases from V and 1 from J, leaving 7 bases between them. CDR1 and CDR2 from the germline V gene are SGHRS and YFSETQ. The CDR3 loop reads CASSLDRPNTEAFF. CDR3 bases: TGCGCCAGCAGCTTGGACAGACCGAACACTGAAGCTTTCTTT.

The count of this clone is one. The chain joins TRBV7-2 to TRBJ1-2, with D maybe TRBD1 (6 bases). V lost 2 bases and J lost 8, with 12 bases in between. The CDR3 covers 13 residues. Germline V gene data show CDR1 as SGHTA and CDR2 as FQGNSA. The CDR3 sequence: CASSLSGALGYTF. Written as DNA, the CDR3 is TGTGCCAGCAGCTTATCAGGGGCGCTGGGCTACACCTTC.

In this sample, this clone turned up a few times. The chain couples TRBV5-4 to TRBJ2-2; 9 bases agree with TRBD1. Trimming took 4 bases from V and 2 from J; bases not matched to a gene: 9. CDR1 and CDR2 (germline): SGHNT, YYREEE (reference sequence). This CDR3 has 17 residues. CDR3 sequence reads: CASSPPWTGANTGELFF. The CDR3 DNA sequence: TGTGCCAGCAGCCCCCCTTGGACAGGGGCTAACACCGGGGAGCTGTTTTTT.

The J gene is TRBJ2-7, the V gene TRBV6-6; 9 nucleotides match TRBD2. CDR3 length: 15 amino acids. Looked up from germline, CDR1 is MNHNY and CDR2 is SVGAGI (reference sequence). V dropped 0 bases and J dropped 4; count of bases not matched to a gene: 4. The CDR3 loop is CASSYSRLAGYEQYF. The DNA for the CDR3 is TGTGCCAGCAGTTACTCGAGGCTAGCGGGATACGAGCAGTACTTC.

The chain uses TRBV5-1 and TRBJ1-2; D call uncertain. Germline-derived CDR1 and CDR2 are SGHRS and YFSETQ. V was pared by 7 bases and J by 0 bases, with 10 bases between. CDR3 length: 13 residues. Here the CDR3 DNA reads TGCGCCAGCGCTCGGGAAGCTAACTATGGCTACACCTTC. It specifies CASAREANYGYTF.

The J gene is TRBJ1-1, the V gene TRBV7-2; D is unresolved. The V gene lost 5 bases and the J gene lost 4 bases, with 14 bases spanning the gap. The CDR3 consists of 14 residues. Germline assignment: CDR1 SGHTA and CDR2 FQGNSA. CDR3 in DNA: TGTGCCAGCAGCCCAATCCCCACGGGCACTGAAGCTTTCTTT. This sequence encodes CASSPIPTGTEAFF.